Listed below are T cell receptor beta chains from one sample, sequenced in a study of PD-1 blockade in classical Hodgkin lymphoma. Sequencing was performed with immunoSEQ multiplex PCR; in TCRdb, only in-frame clones are kept and a portion is missing. The sample holds some 58,000 clones, around 90% seen once. The sequencing here drew on peripheral blood mononuclear cells (PBMCs), taken before the fourth cycle of nivolumab. These receptor sequences come from a human donor with classical Hodgkin lymphoma. The CDR3 runs from the conserved cysteine through the conserved F or W. Fields, in order: V gene, clone size, D gene, J gene, CDR3 DNA, CDR3 protein. A D gene is named only where the DNA matches it firmly. Clone size is stated in some rows and not others, as once, few, many or a class when expanded.

>TRBV5-1|.|.|TRBJ2-5
TGCGCCAGCAGCGGCCAGGGGGGACAGCAAGAGACCCAGTACTTC
CASSGQGGQQETQYF
>TRBV11-2|.|.|TRBJ2-3
TGTGCCAGCAGCTTAGCCGCGTACACAGATACGCAGTATTTT
CASSLAAYTDTQYF
>TRBV6-1|.|TRBD1|TRBJ2-7
TGTGCCAGCAGTGAAGATTCGGGACAGTGGGTCTACGAGCAGTACTTC
CASSEDSGQWVYEQYF
>TRBV4-2|.|TRBD1|TRBJ1-6
TGTGCCAGCAGCCAAGCTGGACAGGGTTCCTATAATTCACCCCTCCACTTT
CASSQAGQGSYNSPLHF
>TRBV10-3|.|TRBD1|TRBJ1-1
TGTGCCATCCAGGGACAGGGGGCGTCTGAAGCTTTCTTT
CAIQGQGASEAFF
>TRBV30|.|.|TRBJ1-4
TGTGCCTGGAGTGTATCCGAGACGTCAACTAATGAAAAACTGTTTTTT
CAWSVSETSTNEKLFF
>TRBV2|.|TRBD2|TRBJ2-7
TGTGCCAGCAGTATAGCGGGATTCCCCTACGAGCAGTACTTC
CASSIAGFPYEQYF
>TRBV7-7|.|TRBD2|TRBJ2-5
TGTGCTAGCAGCCCCCGTTTGACCGGACTAGCGGGGGGGCCTGGGACCCAGTACTTC
CASSPRLTGLAGGPGTQYF
>TRBV6-1|.|.|TRBJ2-7
TGTGCCAGCAGTGAAGACCCCCCCACGTCAGACTTC
CASSEDPPTSDF
>TRBV10-1|.|.|TRBJ2-7
TGCGCCAGCAGTGAGAAACCGGATATCGGCTACGAGCAGTACTTC
CASSEKPDIGYEQYF
>TRBV7-8|once|.|TRBJ2-7
TGTGCCAGCAGCACGACCGGGACGTCTAGCTCCTACGAGCAGTACTTC
CASSTTGTSSSYEQYF
>TRBV7-2|.|.|TRBJ1-2
TGTGCCAGCAGCCTGCCCCGATATGGCTACACCTTC
CASSLPRYGYTF
>TRBV7-2|.|TRBD1|TRBJ2-2
TGTGCCAGCAGCTTAGCGGGGACAGGGCCCGGGGAGCTGTTTTTT
CASSLAGTGPGELFF
>TRBV27|.|TRBD1|TRBJ2-7
TGTGCCAGCAGTTTATCAACAGGGGGCTACGAGCAGTACTTC
CASSLSTGGYEQYF
>TRBV4-1|.|TRBD1|TRBJ2-5
TGCGCCAGCAGCCAAGGGGGACAGGGCGCGGAGACCCAGTACTTC
CASSQGGQGAETQYF
>TRBV15|.|.|TRBJ2-1
TGTGCCACCAGCAGAGTCGGCGGGGCTTACAATGAGCAGTTCTTC
CATSRVGGAYNEQFF
>TRBV7-8|.|TRBD2|TRBJ2-3
TGTGCCAGCAGCTTATCAACGGGAGGGACTAGTCATCGCACAGATACGCAGTATTTT
CASSLSTGGTSHRTDTQYF
>TRBV4-1|.|.|TRBJ2-6
TGCGCCAGCACCCAGGTTATCCTCTCTGGGGCCAACGTCCTGACTTTC
CASTQVILSGANVLTF
>TRBV2|.|.|TRBJ1-3
TGTGCCAGCACCGAACGCTCCGGAAACACCATATATTTT
CASTERSGNTIYF
>TRBV5-6|.|.|TRBJ2-7
TGTGCCAGCAGCTTGGACAGAACCTACGAGCAGTACTTC
CASSLDRTYEQYF
>TRBV28|.|TRBD2|TRBJ2-7
TGTGCCAGCACGGGGGGGCTCTTCTCCTACGAGCAGTACTTC
CASTGGLFSYEQYF
>TRBV6-1|once|.|TRBJ2-7
TGTGCCAGCAAGCCGGGGTCCTACGAGCAGTACTTC
CASKPGSYEQYF
>TRBV27|.|TRBD2|TRBJ2-3
TGTGCCAGCAGGGACTTAAAGCGGGGGGGCCGAACAGATACGCAGTATTTT
CASRDLKRGGRTDTQYF
>TRBV6-5|.|TRBD1|TRBJ1-1
TGTGCCAGCAGTCCGACAGGGGGGAACACTGAAGCTTTCTTT
CASSPTGGNTEAFF
>TRBV7-6|.|TRBD1|TRBJ1-1
TGTGCCAGCAGCATCTACAGGGGGCCGAACACTGAAGCTTTCTTT
CASSIYRGPNTEAFF
>TRBV21-1|.|.|TRBJ1-4
TGTGCCAGCAGCAAGAAATTCTTAGGAGGGGTGGATGAAAAACTGTTTTTT
CASSKKFLGGVDEKLFF
>TRBV4-1|.|.|TRBJ1-1
TGCGCCAGCAGCCAATGGGGGAACACTGAAGCTTTCTTT
CASSQWGNTEAFF
>TRBV28|once|TRBD1|TRBJ2-5
TGTGCCAGCAGTTTCCTCGACAGGGTGAAGACCCAGTACTTC
CASSFLDRVKTQYF
>TRBV7-2|.|TRBD2|TRBJ2-1
TGTGCCAGCAGCCTAGCGGGTCCCTACAATGAGCAGTTCTTC
CASSLAGPYNEQFF
>TRBV7-9|.|TRBD1|TRBJ2-7
TGTGCCAGCAGCTACGGACAGGGGGCTGGCGAGCAGTACTTC
CASSYGQGAGEQYF
>TRBV27|.|TRBD1|TRBJ2-7
TGTGCCAGCAGTTTAGACAGGGGAGGCGAGCAGTACTTC
CASSLDRGGEQYF
>TRBV18|.|.|TRBJ2-5
TGTGCCAGCTCACCGACCAGAAGAGAGACCCAGTACTTC
CASSPTRRETQYF
>TRBV18|.|TRBD2|TRBJ2-3
TGTGCCAGCTCACCCCGACTAGCGGGAGGCACAGATACGCAGTATTTT
CASSPRLAGGTDTQYF
>TRBV6-1|.|.|TRBJ2-3
TGTGCCAGCAGTGAAATGCGGGCAGGGACAGATACGCAGTATTTT
CASSEMRAGTDTQYF
>TRBV19|.|.|TRBJ1-1
TGTGCCAGTAGTATAAACACAGTAGGCGAAGCTTTCTTT
CASSINTVGEAFF
>TRBV6-5|.|TRBD1|TRBJ2-7
TGTGCCAGCAGTTACTCACGGGGACAGGCCTACGAGCAGTACTTC
CASSYSRGQAYEQYF
>TRBV7-9|.|.|TRBJ2-3
TGTGCCAGCAGCCCCACCTCTGCCTATACGCAGTATTTT
CASSPTSAYTQYF
>TRBV11-2|.|.|TRBJ1-4
TGTGCCAGCAGCCTCTATGAAAAACTGTTTTTT
CASSLYEKLFF
>TRBV7-2|.|.|TRBJ1-2
TGTGCCAGCAGCTTAAGTGGCCCGAAAGGCGGCTACACCTTC
CASSLSGPKGGYTF
>TRBV5-1|.|.|TRBJ2-7
TGCGCCAGCAGCTCAGGGGGGGATAGCTACGAGCAGTACTTC
CASSSGGDSYEQYF
>TRBV18|.|.|TRBJ1-6
TGTGCCAGCTCACCGGAATCTTCACCCCTCCACTTT
CASSPESSPLHF
>TRBV29-1|.|TRBD1|TRBJ2-1
TGCAGCGTTCCGGGACAGATCTACAATGAGCAGTTCTTC
CSVPGQIYNEQFF
>TRBV28|.|TRBD1|TRBJ1-2
TGTGCCAGCAGTTTAACAGGGACAGGGGACCTATATGGCTACACCTTC
CASSLTGTGDLYGYTF
>TRBV27|.|.|TRBJ2-7
TGTGCCAGCAGCCAAGGCTACGAGCAGTACTTC
CASSQGYEQYF
>TRBV9|.|.|TRBJ2-3
TGTGCCAGCAGCCTCGGACCTGCGGGAGATACGCAGTATTTT
CASSLGPAGDTQYF
>TRBV5-1|.|.|TRBJ2-1
TGCGCCAGCAGCTTGGTTCCGACTGGGGGCAATGAGCAGTTCTTC
CASSLVPTGGNEQFF
>TRBV7-6|.|.|TRBJ1-1
TGTGCCAGCAGCCGAGCTTTGACAGGAGGGTTGAACACTGAAGCTTTCTTT
CASSRALTGGLNTEAFF
>TRBV5-1|.|TRBD2|TRBJ2-1
TGCGCCAGCAGCTTGACTCCGGGGGGGACATACAATGAGCAGTTCTTC
CASSLTPGGTYNEQFF
>TRBV28|few|TRBD1|TRBJ1-2
TGTGCCAGCAGGGGGACAGGGAACTATGGCTACACCTTC
CASRGTGNYGYTF
>TRBV19|.|TRBD2|TRBJ2-7
TGTGCCAGTAGAACGGGGGGCTCCTACGAGCAGTACTTC
CASRTGGSYEQYF